Following are 27 T cell receptor beta chains from one sample sequenced in a study of control samples from healthy donors and cancer patients. The assay was immunoSEQ multiplex PCR, and TCRdb's table has in-frame clones only and misses some. The table records roughly 130,000 clones, around 90% of them present only once. What was sequenced was blood. The source is a man aged 18 to 35 in good health.

The chain recombines TRBV6-5 with TRBJ1-2; 10 positions match TRBD1. The J segment lost 5 bases and the V segment lost 5 bases, leaving 8 bases of the junction unmatched. The CDR3 length is 15 residues. Germline V gene data show CDR1 as MNHEY and CDR2 as SVGAGI. The CDR3 protein is CASSPDRGLLYGYTF. The CDR3 DNA is TGTGCCAGCAGTCCCGACAGGGGGCTCCTGTATGGCTACACCTTC.

The gene calls are TRBV29-1 and TRBJ2-5; D uncertain. There are 11 residues in the CDR3. Trimming pared 2 bases from V and 4 bases from J, leaving 5 bases between. CDR1 SQVTM and CDR2 ANQGSEA come from the germline V gene. Here the CDR3 reads CSVEFGETQYF. CDR3 DNA sequence: TGCAGCGTTGAATTTGGAGAGACCCAGTACTTC. Drawing the rest from reference TRBV29-1 and TRBJ2-5, the complete variable domain is SAVISQKPSRDICQRGTSLTIQCQVDSQVTMMFWYRQQPGQSLTLIATANQGSEATYESGFVIDKFPISRPNLTFSTLTVSNMSPEDSSIYLCSVEFGETQYFGPGTRLLVL.

The V gene is TRBV6-2 or TRBV6-3, the J gene TRBJ1-5, with D hard to call. V lost 2 bases and J 2 bases, leaving 10 bases between the germline ends. CDR1 and CDR2 from the germline V gene are MNHEY and SVGEGT. The CDR3 extends over 15 amino acids. Here the CDR3 reads CASSYRDGRNQPQHF. CDR3 sequence (DNA): TGTGCCAGCAGTTACCGAGACGGACGCAATCAGCCCCAGCATTTT.

J is TRBJ1-4 and V is TRBV10-3; D ambiguous. This CDR3 is 15 amino acids long. Trimming took off 3 bases at V and 0 bases at J, with 8 bases between the two ends. CDR1 is ENHRY and CDR2 is SYGVKD in the germline V gene. CDR3 in amino acids: CAISEEPTTNEKLFF. The DNA for the CDR3 is TGTGCCATCAGTGAAGAGCCCACAACTAATGAAAAACTGTTTTTT.

The rearrangement uses TRBV24-1 and TRBJ1-1; TRBD1 agrees at 11 bases. Per germline, CDR1 KGHDR and CDR2 SFDVKD. The V and J ends lost 4 bases and 11 bases, in that order; junction bases with no gene match: 2. The CDR3 consists of 12 residues. CDR3 amino acids: CATSDRDRGAFF. CDR3 DNA: TGTGCCACCAGTGACCGGGACAGGGGGGCTTTCTTT.

This chain joins TRBV28 and TRBJ1-5; perhaps TRBD1 as D (5 bases). Per the germline V gene, CDR1 is MDHEN and CDR2 is SYDVKM. The V gene lost 6 bases and the J gene lost 2 bases, with 26 bases spanning the gap. The CDR3 runs 19 residues. The CDR3 region is CASRSLPLGERRGNQPQHF. The CDR3 DNA reads as TGTGCCAGCAGAAGCCTCCCCTTGGGGGAACGGAGGGGCAATCAGCCCCAGCATTTT.

The rearrangement joins TRBV9 to TRBJ1-5, with 7 nucleotides matching TRBD1. The junction had 4 bases not matched to a gene; V was cut back by 0 bases and J by 4 bases. Germline values: CDR1 SGDLS, CDR2 YYNGEE. The CDR3 loop spans 15 amino acids. The CDR3 region is CASSVGGGGNQPQHF. DNA for the CDR3: TGTGCCAGCAGCGTAGGAGGGGGCGGTAATCAGCCCCAGCATTTT.

V gene TRBV6-6 combines with J gene TRBJ1-4; 7 bases are a match to TRBD1. The CDR3 spans 14 residues. Per the germline V gene, CDR1 is MNHNY and CDR2 is SVGAGI (reference sequence). Germline trimming cut 6 bases from V and 6 bases from J; bases unmatched to any gene: 7. The CDR3 sequence: CASSRGAVDEKLFF. The DNA for the CDR3 is TGTGCCAGCAGCAGGGGGGCGGTCGATGAAAAACTGTTTTTT.

V gene TRBV2 combines with J gene TRBJ1-5, with TRBD1 matching 7 bases. CDR3 length equals 13 residues. V was pared by 6 bases and J by 3 bases, with 2 bases of the junction left unmatched. In germline, CDR1 is SNHLY, CDR2 FYNNEI. In nucleotides, the CDR3 is TGTGCCAGCAGGGGACAGCCCAATCAGCCCCAGCATTTT. It specifies CASRGQPNQPQHF.

The chain combines TRBV9 with TRBJ1-1, with D unresolved. V lost 4 bases and J lost 4, with 11 bases in between. This CDR3 comprises 13 residues. Germline V CDR1 and CDR2: SGDLS, YYNGEE. As DNA, the CDR3 is TGTGCCAGCAGCTATGGGCAGAGCACTGAAGCTTTCTTT. This sequence encodes CASSYGQSTEAFF.

This chain connects TRBV29-1 to TRBJ2-1; 7 bases agree with TRBD2. CDR1 and CDR2 (germline): SQVTM, ANQGSEA. The CDR3 has 12 amino acids. The J segment lost 9 bases and the V segment lost 5 bases, leaving 7 bases of the junction unmatched. CDR3 nucleotide sequence: TGCAGCGTTAGGGCGGGAGATGGTGAGCAGTTCTTC. This encodes CSVRAGDGEQFF.

J is TRBJ1-2 and V is TRBV5-4; no reliable D call. The CDR3 covers 13 residues. The V gene's germline CDR1 is SGHNT and CDR2 YYREEE (reference sequence). In DNA, the CDR3 is TGTGGGCACCGGGCGAGAGACGAGGTGGGCTACACCTTC. This encodes CGHRARDEVGYTF.

The genes are TRBV11-3 and TRBJ2-5; a weak D match, TRBD1 (6 bases). Trimming stripped 5 bases from V and 2 bases from J, with 12 bases between. Germline CDR1 is SGHNT and CDR2 is YENEEA. This CDR3 has 14 residues. The CDR3 sequence: CASSPRQVQETQYF. DNA of the CDR3: TGTGCCAGCAGCCCGCGACAGGTGCAAGAGACCCAGTACTTC.

The CDR3 DNA is TGTGCCAGCAGGGACAGGGGCCTTATTGAGAACACCGGGGAGCTGTTTTTT. This codes for CASRDRGLIENTGELFF. V is TRBV11-3 and J is TRBJ2-2, with 9 bases aligning to TRBD1. The germline gives CDR1 SGHNT, CDR2 YENEEA. This CDR3 has 17 amino acids. The V gene end was trimmed by 6 bases and the J gene end by 1 base; junction bases not matched to a gene: 9. The full variable domain, rest sourced from reference TRBV11-3 and TRBJ2-2, is EAGVVQSPRYKIIEKKQPVAFWCNPISGHNTLYWYLQNLGQGPELLIRYENEEAVDDSQLPKDRFSAERLKGVDSTLKIQPAELGDSAVYLCASRDRGLIENTGELFFGEGSRLTVL.

The V gene is TRBV28, the J gene TRBJ2-3, with 16 bases aligning to TRBD2. The CDR3 extends over 19 amino acids. Per the germline V gene, CDR1 is MDHEN and CDR2 is SYDVKM. V shed 4 bases and J 4 bases; nucleotides not matched to a gene: 11. Written as DNA, the CDR3 is TGTGCCAGCAGTTCACCTACCGGGACTAGCGGGGGGGCGGCAGATACGCAGTATTTT. This sequence encodes CASSSPTGTSGGAADTQYF. Variable domain in full (rest from reference TRBV28 and TRBJ2-3): DVKVTQSSRYLVKRTGEKVFLECVQDMDHENMFWYRQDPGLGLRLIYFSYDVKMKEKGDIPEGYSVSREKKERFSLILESASTNQTSMYLCASSSPTGTSGGAADTQYFGPGTRLTVL.

This chain uses TRBV6-4 with TRBJ1-2, with unresolved D. The V end was cut by 0 bases, the J end by 4 bases, with 6 bases between. This CDR3 region has 13 residues. CDR1 is MRHNA and CDR2 is SNTAGT in the germline V gene. CDR3 nucleotides: TGTGCCAGCAGTGACTCAGGGTCCTATGGCTACACCTTC. This encodes CASSDSGSYGYTF.

V gene TRBV7-8 combines with J gene TRBJ2-7; 7 bases are a match to TRBD1. The V segment lost 5 bases and the J segment 6 bases; nucleotides outside the gene matches: 10. The germline V gene has CDR1 SGHVS and CDR2 FQNEAQ. The length of the CDR3 is 14 residues. The DNA of the CDR3 is TGTGCCAGCAGCACGCCTACAGGGGCCGCCGAGCAGTACGTC. Translation: CASSTPTGAAEQYV.

The chain joins TRBV28 to TRBJ1-1, with TRBD1 matching 10 bases. This CDR3 comprises 14 residues. Trimming at V came to 2 bases and at J to 10 bases, leaving 7 bases not matched to a gene. Germline CDR1 is MDHEN and CDR2 is SYDVKM. CDR3: CASSLSGGDRGAFF. The CDR3 bases are TGTGCCAGCAGTTTAAGCGGTGGGGACAGGGGAGCTTTCTTT.

The rearrangement joins TRBV19 to TRBJ2-7, with a weak D call TRBD1 (6 bases). From germline, CDR1 is LNHDA and CDR2 SQIVND (reference sequence). V gave up 2 bases and J gave up 0 bases, with 11 bases separating them. The CDR3 is made up of 15 amino acids. This CDR3 reads CASSISRGPSYEQYV. DNA of the CDR3: TGTGCCAGTAGTATATCCAGGGGCCCCTCCTACGAGCAGTACGTC.

The V gene is TRBV5-5, the J gene TRBJ2-2, with unresolved D. The germline V and J ends were trimmed by 2 bases and 7 bases, with 9 bases remaining between them. The CDR3 sequence is 13 residues long. CDR1 and CDR2 (germline): SGHKS, YYEKEE (reference sequence). CDR3 nucleotide sequence: TGTGCCAGCAGCTTTGTGCAGCTCGGGGAGCTGTTTTTT. Translation: CASSFVQLGELFF.

V and J are TRBV5-4 and TRBJ2-5; a possible D gene is TRBD1 (5 bases). The V end lost 5 bases, the J end lost 5 bases, and 10 bases lay between the germline ends. Germline V lookup: CDR1 SGHNT, CDR2 YYREEE (reference sequence). This CDR3 contains 12 residues. The CDR3 DNA is TGTGCCAGCAGGCGGCCAGGGGAGACCCAGTACTTC. This encodes CASRRPGETQYF.

Of note for this clone: Within the sample, other DNA sequences also encode this same CDR3. The chain recombines TRBV28 with TRBJ2-3; tentatively, D is TRBD1 or TRBD2 (5 bases each). The CDR3 spans 15 residues. Between the trimmed V and J ends, which lost 3 bases and 5 bases, there was a span of 15 bases. Germline CDR1 MDHEN, CDR2 SYDVKM. The CDR3 here is CASSLGRGAGDTQYF. The CDR3 region has the DNA TGTGCCAGCAGTTTGGGTCGAGGGGCCGGAGATACGCAGTATTTT.

The chain joins TRBV11-2 to TRBJ1-2, with D hard to call. Germline-derived CDR1 and CDR2 are SGHAT and FQNNGV. The CDR3 covers 13 residues. Trimming cost V 4 bases and J 6 bases, with 12 bases left between them. For the CDR3, the DNA is TGTGCCAGCAGCTACGGACGGGCTAATGGCTACACCTTC. As protein: CASSYGRANGYTF.

The V and J genes are TRBV6-6 and TRBJ2-5, with D tentatively TRBD2 (6 bases). V dropped 7 bases and J dropped 5 bases, with 14 bases sitting between them. The CDR3 has 13 amino acids. Per germline, CDR1 MNHNY and CDR2 SVGAGI (reference sequence). For the CDR3, the DNA is TGTGCCAGCAATACAGGAGGGTACGAGACCCAGTACTTC. This gives the protein CASNTGGYETQYF.

This chain connects TRBV28 to TRBJ2-5, with TRBD1 as a possible D gene (5 bases). V was pared by 7 bases and J by 7 bases, with 22 bases between. Germline-derived CDR1 and CDR2 are MDHEN and SYDVKM. This CDR3 contains 15 residues. CDR3 amino acids: CASTLGSQGKVTQYF. CDR3 sequence (DNA): TGTGCCAGCACTCTAGGGTCGCAGGGAAAGGTGACCCAGTACTTC.

The chain has TRBV6-6 and TRBJ2-2; the D call may be TRBD1 or TRBD2 (5 bases each). Trimming removed 2 bases from V and 7 bases from J, with 17 bases in between. The CDR3 has 16 amino acids. Germline lookup yields CDR1 MNHNY and CDR2 SVGAGI (reference sequence). The CDR3 DNA sequence: TGTGCCAGCAGTTACCGGGGACCTATAGGTGGCGGGGAGCTGTTTTTT. Amino acids: CASSYRGPIGGGELFF.

The rearrangement uses TRBV18 and TRBJ2-2, with D tentatively TRBD2 (6 bases). Germline-derived CDR1 and CDR2 are KGHSH and LQKENI. V gave up 2 bases and J gave up 5 bases, with 18 bases separating them. The CDR3 totals 17 residues. CDR3 nucleotides: TGTGCCAGCTCACCAACGCCGGACTATAAATATACCGGGGAGCTGTTTTTT. It encodes CASSPTPDYKYTGELFF.